Included here is one T cell receptor beta chain sequence, with context. Produced via immunoSEQ multiplex PCR; TCRdb's table is partial and in-frame only. The sample holds about 74,000 clones, 90% to 96% seen once. This sample is part of a study of technical replicates of blood from several donors. Germline trimming cut 4 bases from V and 9 bases from J; bases unmatched to any gene: 9. The germline V gene encodes CDR1 WSHSY and CDR2 SAAADI. The CDR3 contains 14 residues. The rearrangement uses TRBV10-2 and TRBJ2-1, with 7 positions matching TRBD1. Sequencing was performed on T cells isolated from PBMCs. The receptor was isolated from a human donor in good health. The CDR3 bases are TGCGCCAGCAGTGGGGCAGGGGGAAATCTTGAGCAGTTCTTC. It yields the protein CASSGAGGNLEQFF.